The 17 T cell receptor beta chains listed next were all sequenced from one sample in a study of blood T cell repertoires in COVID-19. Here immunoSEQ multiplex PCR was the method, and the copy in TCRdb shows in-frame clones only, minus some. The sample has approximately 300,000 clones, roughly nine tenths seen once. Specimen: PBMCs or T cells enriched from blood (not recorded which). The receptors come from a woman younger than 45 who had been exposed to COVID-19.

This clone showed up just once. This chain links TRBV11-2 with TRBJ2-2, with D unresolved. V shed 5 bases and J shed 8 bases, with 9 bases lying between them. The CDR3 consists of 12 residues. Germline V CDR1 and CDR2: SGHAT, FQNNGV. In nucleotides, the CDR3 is TGTGCCAGCAGCCGGGTTTCGGGGGAGCTGTTTTTT. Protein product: CASSRVSGELFF. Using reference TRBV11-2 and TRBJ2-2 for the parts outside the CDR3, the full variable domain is EAGVAQSPRYKIIEKRQSVAFWCNPISGHATLYWYQQILGQGPKLLIQFQNNGVVDDSQLPKDRFSAERLKGVDSTLKIQPAKLEDSAVYLCASSRVSGELFFGEGSRLTVL.

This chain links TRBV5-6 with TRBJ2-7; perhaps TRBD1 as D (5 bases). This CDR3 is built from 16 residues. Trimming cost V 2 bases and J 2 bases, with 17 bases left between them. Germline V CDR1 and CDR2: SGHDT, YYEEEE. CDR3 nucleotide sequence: TGTGCCAGCAGCTTTGGAGCAGGGTCTGGAACCTACGAGCAGTACTTC. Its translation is CASSFGAGSGTYEQYF.

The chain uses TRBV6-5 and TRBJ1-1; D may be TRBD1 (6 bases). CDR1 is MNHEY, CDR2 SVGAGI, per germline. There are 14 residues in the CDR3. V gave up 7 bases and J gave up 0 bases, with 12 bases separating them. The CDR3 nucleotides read TGTGCCAGCATGAACAGGGCTATGAACACTGAAGCTTTCTTT. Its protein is CASMNRAMNTEAFF.

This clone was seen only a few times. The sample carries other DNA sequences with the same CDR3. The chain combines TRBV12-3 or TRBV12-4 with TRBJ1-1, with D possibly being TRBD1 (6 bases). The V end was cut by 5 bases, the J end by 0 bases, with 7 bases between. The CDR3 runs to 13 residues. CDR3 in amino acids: CASSGQLNTEAFF. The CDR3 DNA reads TGTGCCAGCAGTGGACAGCTGAACACTGAAGCTTTCTTT.

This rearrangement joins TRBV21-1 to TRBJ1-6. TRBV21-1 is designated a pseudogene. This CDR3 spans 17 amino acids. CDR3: CASSNEGRPSSNSPLHF. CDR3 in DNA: TGTGCCAGCAGCAATGAGGGCAGGCCATCCAGCAATTCACCCCTCCACTTT.

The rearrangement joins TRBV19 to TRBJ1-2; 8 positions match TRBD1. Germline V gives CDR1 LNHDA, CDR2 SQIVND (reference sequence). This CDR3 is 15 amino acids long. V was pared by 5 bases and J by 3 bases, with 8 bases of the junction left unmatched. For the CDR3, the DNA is TGTGCCAGTAGTGCCCCACGGGACAGGCACTATGGCTACACCTTC. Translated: CASSAPRDRHYGYTF. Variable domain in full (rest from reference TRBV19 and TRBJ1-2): DGGITQSPKYLFRKEGQNVTLSCEQNLNHDAMYWYRQDPGQGLRLIYYSQIVNDFQKGDIAEGYSVSREKKESFPLTVTSAQKNPTAFYLCASSAPRDRHYGYTFGSGTRLTVV.

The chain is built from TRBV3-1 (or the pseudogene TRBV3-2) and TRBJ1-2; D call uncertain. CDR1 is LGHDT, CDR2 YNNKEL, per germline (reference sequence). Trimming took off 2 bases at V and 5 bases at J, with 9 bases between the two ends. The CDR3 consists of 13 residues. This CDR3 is CASSQLAQYGYTF. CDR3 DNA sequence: TGTGCCAGCAGCCAATTGGCCCAGTATGGCTACACCTTC.

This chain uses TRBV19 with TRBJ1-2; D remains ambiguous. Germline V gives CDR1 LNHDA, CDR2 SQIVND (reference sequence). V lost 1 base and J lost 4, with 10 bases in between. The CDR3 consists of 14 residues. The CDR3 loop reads CASSIGRSSYGYTF. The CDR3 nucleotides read TGTGCCAGTAGTATAGGACGGAGCTCCTATGGCTACACCTTC.

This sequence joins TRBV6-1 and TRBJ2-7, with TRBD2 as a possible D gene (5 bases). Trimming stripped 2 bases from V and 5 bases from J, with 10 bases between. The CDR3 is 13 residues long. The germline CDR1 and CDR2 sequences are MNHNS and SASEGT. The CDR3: CASSEHPGNEQYF. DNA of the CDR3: TGTGCCAGCAGTGAACACCCGGGGAACGAGCAGTACTTC.

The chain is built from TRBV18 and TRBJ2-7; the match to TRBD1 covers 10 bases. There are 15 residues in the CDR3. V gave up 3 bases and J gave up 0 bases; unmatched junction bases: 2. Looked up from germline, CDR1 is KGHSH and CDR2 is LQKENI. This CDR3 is CASSPGTGVSYEQYF. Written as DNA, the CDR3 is TGTGCCAGCTCACCCGGGACAGGGGTCTCCTACGAGCAGTACTTC.

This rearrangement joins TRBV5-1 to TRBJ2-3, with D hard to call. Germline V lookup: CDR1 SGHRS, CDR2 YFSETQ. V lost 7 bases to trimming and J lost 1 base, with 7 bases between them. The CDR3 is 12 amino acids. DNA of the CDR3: TGCGCCAGCGGCGGCGGCACAGATACGCAGTATTTT. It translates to CASGGGTDTQYF.

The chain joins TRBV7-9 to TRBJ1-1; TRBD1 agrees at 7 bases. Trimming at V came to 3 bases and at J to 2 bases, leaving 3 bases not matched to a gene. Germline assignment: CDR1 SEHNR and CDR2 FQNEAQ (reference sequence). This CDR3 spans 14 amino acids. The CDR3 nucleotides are TGTGCCAGCAGCTTCAGGGACAGTAACACTGAAGCTTTCTTT. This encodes CASSFRDSNTEAFF.

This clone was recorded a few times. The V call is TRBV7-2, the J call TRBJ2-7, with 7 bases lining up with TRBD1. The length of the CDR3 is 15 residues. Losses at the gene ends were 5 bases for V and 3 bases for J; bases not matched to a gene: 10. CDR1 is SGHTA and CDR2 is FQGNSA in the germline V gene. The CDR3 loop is CASSPRDSDFYEQYF. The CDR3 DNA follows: TGTGCCAGCAGCCCCCGGGACAGCGATTTCTACGAGCAGTACTTC.

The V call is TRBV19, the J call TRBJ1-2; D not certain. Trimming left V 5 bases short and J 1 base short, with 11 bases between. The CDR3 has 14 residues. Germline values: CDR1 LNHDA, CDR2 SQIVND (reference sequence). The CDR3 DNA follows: TGTGCCAGTAGTCCGCGGGTAGATAACTATGGCTACACCTTC. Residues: CASSPRVDNYGYTF.

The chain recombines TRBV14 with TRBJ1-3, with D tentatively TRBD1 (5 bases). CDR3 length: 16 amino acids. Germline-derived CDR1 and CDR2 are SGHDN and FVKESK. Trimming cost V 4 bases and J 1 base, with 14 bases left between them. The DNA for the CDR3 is TGTGCCAGCAGCCCCCTTCAGGGTGCATCTGGAAACACCATATATTTT. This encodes CASSPLQGASGNTIYF.

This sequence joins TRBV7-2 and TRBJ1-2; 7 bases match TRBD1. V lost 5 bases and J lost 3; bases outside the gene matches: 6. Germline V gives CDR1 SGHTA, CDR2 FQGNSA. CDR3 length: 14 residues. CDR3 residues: CASSADRADYGYTF. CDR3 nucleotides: TGTGCCAGCAGCGCCGACAGGGCAGACTATGGCTACACCTTC.

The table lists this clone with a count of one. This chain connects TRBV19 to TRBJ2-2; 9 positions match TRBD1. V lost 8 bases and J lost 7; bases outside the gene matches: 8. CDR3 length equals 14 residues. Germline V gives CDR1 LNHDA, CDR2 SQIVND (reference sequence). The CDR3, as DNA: TGTGCCAGTGGGCGACGGGGACAGGGCGGGGAGCTGTTTTTT. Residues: CASGRRGQGGELFF.